This TCR beta chain originates from a study of vaccination and CD4 T cells after COVID-19 (dated by TCRdb to 2021 to 2024). For context, the study as a whole: Convalescent patients had a positive SARS-CoV-2 result on nasal swab PCR, and of these patients, under ten had mild disease and one had severe disease. Each participant got two doses of either the Pfizer-BioNTech BNT162b2 vaccine (n=8) or the Moderna mRNA-1273 vaccine (n=2). Post-COVID blood samples from convalescent patients were collected a median of approximately 100 days after diagnosis, with a range of 35 to 161 days. Post-vaccine blood samples were taken a median of about 77 days after the second vaccine dose, with a range of 14 to 241 days. As controls, cultures received a CEFX viral epitope pool (the positive control), an HIV-1 Nef peptide pool (the negative control), or no peptide at all. Six males and four females were included in the convalescent cohort, with two Hispanic individuals, seven Caucasians, two Asians and one multiracial person represented. For stimulating the cultures, overlapping spike peptide pools were used, derived from SARS-CoV-2 as well as from the common cold coronaviruses HCoV-NL63, HCoV-OC43 and HCoV-229E. The spike-specific CD4+ TCR repertoire was compared before and after mRNA vaccination in 10 to 11 COVID-19 convalescent patients and several infection-naive healthy vaccine recipients.

The investigation overall reported the following: In convalescent patients, a median roughly 87% of post-vaccine SARS-CoV-2-reactive clones were detected only after vaccination, suggesting vaccine-specific priming. Of the vaccine-specific clones in convalescent patients, 304 of 307, or nearly all, reacted only to SARS-CoV-2 spike and did not cross-react with common cold coronaviruses. Only a relatively small number of convalescent patients were included in the study, and early timepoints following natural infection were not analyzed. Although the median number of SARS-CoV-2-reactive clonotypes went up from some 23 after infection to 30 to 45 after vaccination, the increase was not significant.

Measured from the cysteine to the phenylalanine, the CDR3 is 18 residues long. Here the CDR3 DNA is all that survives: 54 bases in frame from base 1. After removal of 1 base from V and 4 bases from J, the junction retains 9 bases not matched to a gene. From the germline V gene, CDR1 is MNHEY and CDR2 is SVGEGT. A remark on this clonotype: The clone's antigen remains unknown. Per-base quality was not reported, and no clone a single base away is much larger than it.

Library preparation employed PCR. At the Johns Hopkins FTIC core, DNA from the cultured CD4+ T cells underwent TCR sequencing with the Oncomine TCR Beta short-read assay. The QIAamp micro DNA kit was used to extract genomic DNA from the cultured CD4+ T cells. The Oncomine TCR Beta libraries from cultured CD4+ T cells were pooled using unique dual indexes and then sequenced on an Illumina iSeq 100. The authors' pipeline ran thus. Non-productive sequences were removed, and CDR3s not starting with C, not ending with F or W, or shorter than 7 amino acids were discarded. The MANAFEST web application was used to identify antigen-specific clonotypes by comparing peptide-stimulated wells against reference wells and other culture wells. An FDR below 0.05, an odds ratio above 5, and a productive frequency above 0.1% in at least two of three replicate wells were required for clones to be considered positive. Cross-reactive clonotypes were defined as significantly expanded in both SARS-CoV-2 spike wells and at least one common cold coronavirus spike condition. Levenshtein distances (stringdist) and unrooted phylogenetic trees (ape) in R version 3.6.1 were used to assess CDR3 homology. Starting from the raw public reads, TCRdb applied fastp trimming at Q25, assembled clones with MiXCR and retained in-frame beta chains. Rows are unified per CDR3 protein, each entry keeping the most common DNA and genes. These V and J calls originate from TCRdb's pipeline instead of the authors' own analysis. The sample contains about 20,000 distinct CDR3 sequences, 55% of them found a single time. In total, the top ten clones hold 8% to 9.5% of the sample.

The sample's treatment or condition label, in plain terms: roughly 11-day PBMC culture with coronavirus spike peptide pools or control peptides (ViraFEST assay). To expand antigen-specific T cells with peptide pools and then pick out the expanded clonotypes through TCR sequencing, the study relied on the ViraFEST assay. The convalescent patients' positive SARS-CoV-2 PCR tests were from March to December 2020, which was before the Alpha, Beta and Delta variants emerged in the United States. PBMCs were cultured at two million per well in IMDM supplemented with approximately 5% human AB serum and 8.5 to 10 IU/ml IL-2, with approximately 10 ug/ml peptide pools added. Half of the culture medium was replaced with fresh IL-2-containing medium on days 3 and 7. After 9 to 10 days of culture, CD4+ T cells were isolated by negative selection using the EasySep CD4+ T cell isolation kit. PBMCs were separated from whole blood using Ficoll-Paque Plus gradient centrifugation and then either used fresh or cryopreserved at -140C. Triplicate wells were generally used for each culture condition.

The sequence derives from a human donor who had recovered from COVID-19. The V gene is TRBV6-2 or TRBV6-3 and the J gene is TRBJ2-3; 12 of the junction bases match TRBD2. Sequencing input: CD4+ T cells from blood, cultured in vitro. The sequence in DNA is TGTGCCAGCAGTTACTTGACTAGCGGGGGAAGGAGAGCAGATACGCAGTATTTT. Its translation is CASSYLTSGGRRADTQYF.